A single sample is the source of the 3 T cell receptor beta chains below, sequenced in a study of T cells of healthy individuals. TCRdb independently ran MiXCR on the 5' RACE reads; one entry per CDR3 protein. The data contain approximately 100,000 distinct CDR3 sequences, approximately 18% of them seen just once; the ten biggest clones take up over 5%. These receptors all stem from a human donor in good health.

This clonotype appeared a single time. This chain joins TRBV25-1 and TRBJ2-2; 8 nucleotides line up with TRBD1. The germline gives CDR1 MGHDK, CDR2 SYGVNS. The CDR3 contains 18 residues. V trimming: 2 bases; J trimming: 0 bases; junction bases outside the gene matches: 8. CDR3 protein: CASSERDRRKPNTGELFF. The CDR3 nucleotides read TGTGCCAGCAGTGAAAGGGACAGGCGTAAACCGAACACCGGGGAGCTGTTTTTT.

This clonotype was observed at least ten times. This chain uses TRBV9 with TRBJ2-7; D perhaps matches TRBD2 (6 bases). The CDR3 has 14 residues. CDR1 and CDR2 from the germline V gene are SGDLS and YYNGEE. Trimming stripped 3 bases from V and 2 bases from J, with 12 bases between. The chain's CDR3 is CASSGGTAPYEQYF. The CDR3 region has the DNA TGTGCCAGCAGCGGCGGGACGGCCCCCTACGAGCAGTACTTC.

V gene TRBV28 combines with J gene TRBJ2-3; the D gene is possibly TRBD2 (5 bases). The V end lost 3 bases, the J end lost 0 bases, and 10 bases lay between the germline ends. The CDR3 loop spans 15 amino acids. Per germline, CDR1 MDHEN and CDR2 SYDVKM. CDR3 region: CASSLRTGSTDTQYF. The CDR3 nucleotides read TGTGCCAGCAGTTTGAGGACGGGGAGCACAGATACGCAGTATTTT.